Sequencing of this TCR beta chain was carried out in a study of blood T cell repertoires in COVID-19. As for the study in general: Material from acute and convalescent COVID-19 was sourced from the United States, Italy and Spain. T cells, B-cell-depleted T cells, or PBMCs supplied cDNA or gDNA.

As handled by the study authors: Estimation of nucleated cell counts relied on the amplification of reference gene primers. Produced via immunoSEQ multiplex PCR; TCRdb's table is partial and in-frame only. V, J and clone size derive from that table, while D and trimming were established from the DNA sequence. The sample lists 170,000 or so clones, approximately 91% seen once, with 0.5% to 0.6% in the top ten. Germline V gives CDR1 SGDLS, CDR2 YYNGEE. Trimming took 0 bases from V and 5 from J; bases not matched to a gene: 5. The CDR3 loop spans 14 amino acids. This chain joins TRBV9 and TRBJ2-7, with 7 bases aligning to TRBD2. The clonotype originates from a man aged 45-60 years with acute or convalescent COVID-19. Sequencing input: peripheral blood. The DNA for the CDR3 is TGTGCCAGCAGCGTAGTAGGGCTAGCGGACGAGCAGTACTTC. Protein: CASSVVGLADEQYF.